The present entry profiles one T cell receptor (beta chain) with its context. These data belong to a study of blood T cell repertoires in COVID-19. Study-level background: Donors in the United States, Italy and Spain gave samples during acute or convalescent COVID-19. PBMCs, B-cell-depleted T cells, or T cells provided the cDNA or gDNA that made up the material.

V lost 6 bases to trimming and J lost 4 bases; unmatched junction nucleotides: 6. The CDR3 length is 14 residues. Germline CDR1 reads SNHLY; CDR2 reads FYNNEI. Original methodology: How many nucleated cells were present was estimated from reference gene primer amplification. The method was immunoSEQ multiplex PCR; TCRdb's version includes in-frame clones alone and lacks a portion of them. V, J and clone size derive from that table, while D and trimming were established from the DNA sequence. The sample carries roughly 330,000 clones, around 83% recorded once. The chain has TRBV2 and TRBJ1-3; the match to TRBD1 covers 7 bases. The material sequenced was peripheral blood. The source of this sequence is a woman aged 50 to 65 with acute or convalescent COVID-19. This CDR3 is CASRAGTAGNTIYF. DNA for the CDR3: TGTGCCAGCAGGGCTGGGACAGCGGGAAACACCATATATTTT.